This T cell receptor beta chain was documented in a study of beta chain features in type 1 diabetes. Reverse transcribing all isolated RNA meant expressed TCRB transcripts were sequenced. TCRdb's copy holds only in-frame clones and misses some; the assay was immunoSEQ multiplex PCR. The data contain under 300,000 clones, approximately 8.1% of them seen just once; the ten biggest clones take up roughly 0.94%. V was pared by 2 bases and J by 5 bases, with 7 bases between. Germline CDR1 reads MNHEY; CDR2 reads SVGAGI. This CDR3 has 13 residues. Study-level results: Although PCR might favor shorter templates, it would do so equally in patients and controls.

Concerning this clone: Its target is not known.

This chain joins TRBV6-5 and TRBJ1-5; the D is unclear. Material for sequencing was central memory CD4+ T cells from blood. The TCR originated in a woman younger than 35 in good health. DNA for the CDR3: TGTGCCAGCAGTTACAACCAGTATCAGCCCCAGCATTTT. Its translation: CASSYNQYQPQHF.